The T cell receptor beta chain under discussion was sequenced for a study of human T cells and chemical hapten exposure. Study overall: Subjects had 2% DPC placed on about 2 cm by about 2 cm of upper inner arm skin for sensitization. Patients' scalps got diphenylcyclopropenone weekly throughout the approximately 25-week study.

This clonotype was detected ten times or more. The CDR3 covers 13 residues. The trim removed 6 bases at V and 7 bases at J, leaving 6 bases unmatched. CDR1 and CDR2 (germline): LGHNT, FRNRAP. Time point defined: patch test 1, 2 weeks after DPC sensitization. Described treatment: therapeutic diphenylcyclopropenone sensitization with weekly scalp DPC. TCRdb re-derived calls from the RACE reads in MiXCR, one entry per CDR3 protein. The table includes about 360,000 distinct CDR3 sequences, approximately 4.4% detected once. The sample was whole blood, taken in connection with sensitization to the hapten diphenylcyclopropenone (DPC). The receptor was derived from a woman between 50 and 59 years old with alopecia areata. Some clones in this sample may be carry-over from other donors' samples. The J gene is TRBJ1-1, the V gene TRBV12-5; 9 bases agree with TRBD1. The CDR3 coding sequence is TGTGCTAGTGGATTCGGACAGGGGAATGAAGCTTTCTTT. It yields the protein CASGFGQGNEAFF.